The 8 T cell receptor beta chains below all came from one sample that was sequenced in a study of spatial heterogeneity in lung cancer. From the 5' RACE reads, TCRdb called clonotypes with MiXCR, one entry per CDR3 protein. Of tens of thousands of distinct CDR3 sequences listed, roughly 7% are singletons. Indicated time point: sample taken at primary tumor resection. The sequenced material consisted of unsorted whole RNA from tumor, nontumor lung or frozen PBMC. The sample consisted of PBMCs, taken at surgery. These receptors came from a female donor with early-stage non-small cell lung cancer.

CDR3 loop: CASSVGSTGRETQYF. Here the CDR3 DNA reads TGTGCCAGCAGCGTAGGGTCGACAGGGAGAGAGACCCAGTACTTC. This sequence joins TRBV9 and TRBJ2-5, with 7 bases aligning to TRBD1. V was pared by 0 bases and J by 4 bases, with 6 bases of the junction left unmatched. The CDR3 length is 15 residues. Germline V gene lookup returns CDR1 SGDLS and CDR2 YYNGEE.

This clonotype was picked up many times. J is TRBJ1-2 and V is TRBV20-1; D unresolved. Between the trimmed V and J ends, which lost 5 bases and 8 bases, there was a span of 21 bases. Germline CDR1 and CDR2: DFQATT and SNEGSKA (reference sequence). There are 14 residues in the CDR3. The CDR3 protein is CSARAPPGVSGYTF. The CDR3 coding sequence is TGCAGTGCTCGGGCGCCGCCGGGAGTCTCGGGCTACACCTTC.

With regard to this clonotype: A much bigger clone sits one base away, suggesting this may be a read error. The chain joins TRBV6-1 to TRBJ2-7, with 7 bases fitting TRBD1. This CDR3 region has 13 residues. In germline, CDR1 is MNHNS, CDR2 SASEGT. The CDR3 DNA follows: TGTGTCAGCCATCGCACAGGGGCCTACGAGCAGTACTTC. The encoded protein is CVSHRTGAYEQYF.

The chain carries TRBV5-1 and TRBJ2-5, with D possibly TRBD2 on 5 matching bases. Trimming left V 4 bases short and J 5 bases short, with 9 bases between. This CDR3 contains 12 residues. Germline lookup yields CDR1 SGHRS and CDR2 YFSETQ. The CDR3 DNA reads TGCGCCAGCAGCCGAAGAGGGGAGACCCAGTACTTC. This encodes CASSRRGETQYF.

The table lists this clonotype with many counts. The chain employs TRBV28 and TRBJ2-7; D tentatively fits TRBD1 or TRBD2 (5 bases each). V was cut by 2 bases and J by 3 bases, with 11 bases left in between. This CDR3 is built from 14 residues. The V gene's germline CDR1 is MDHEN and CDR2 SYDVKM. The chain's CDR3 is CASSLGGSVYEQYF. As DNA, the CDR3 is TGTGCCAGCAGTTTAGGGGGTTCGGTCTACGAGCAGTACTTC.

There are many counts of this clonotype. V is TRBV6-2 or TRBV6-3 and J is TRBJ2-7, with a weak D call TRBD2 (6 bases). The CDR3 has 15 amino acids. V lost 2 bases and J lost 5, with 16 bases in between. Germline loops: CDR1 MNHEY, CDR2 SVGEGT. CDR3 residues: CASSYRTTSRNEQYF. The CDR3 DNA reads TGTGCCAGCAGTTACCGCACGACTAGTAGAAACGAGCAGTACTTC.

The V call is TRBV7-9, the J call TRBJ1-2; D gene unclear. Germline lookup yields CDR1 SEHNR and CDR2 FQNEAQ (reference sequence). Trimming stripped 10 bases from V and 3 bases from J, with 15 bases between. This CDR3 spans 13 amino acids. The CDR3 DNA follows: TGTGCCACCGTGGGAGGGCAGGACTATGGCTACACCTTC. This encodes CATVGGQDYGYTF.

This clonotype was seen many times. The chain combines TRBV4-1 with TRBJ2-7; D is tentatively TRBD1 or TRBD2 (5 bases each). The V end lost 0 bases, the J end lost 2 bases, and 11 bases lay between the germline ends. Germline V gene sequence: CDR1 MGHRA, CDR2 YSYEKL. The CDR3 is 15 amino acids. In DNA, the CDR3 is TGCGCCAGCAGCCAAGATCCCGGGACCGCCTACGAGCAGTACTTC. Translated: CASSQDPGTAYEQYF.